This T cell receptor (beta chain) was sequenced for a study of patients and donors after allogeneic stem cell transplantation. TCRdb called the RT-PCR reads again in MiXCR, with one record for every CDR3 protein. The sample consists of roughly 940,000 distinct CDR3 sequences, over 15% of them appearing once. The CDR3 loop spans 16 amino acids. CDR1 and CDR2 (germline): MNHEY, SVGEGT. V lost 2 bases to trimming and J lost 0 bases, with 14 bases between them. This clonotype was detected only a few times. The specimen sequenced was blood, either unsorted or a sorted T cell fraction (not recorded which). This receptor was obtained from a human donor who was either an allogeneic HSCT recipient or a stem cell or donor lymphocyte infusion donor (not recorded which). It is not recorded whose cells these are; they may come from a transplant donor. The chain couples TRBV6-2 or TRBV6-3 to TRBJ2-7; D gene unclear. For the CDR3, the DNA is TGTGCCAGCAGTTACCCGAGGTACGACGTCTCCTACGAGCAGTACTTC. Translating it yields CASSYPRYDVSYEQYF.